These 5 T cell receptor beta chains came from one sample sequenced in a study of blood T cells in healthy people across ages. Through a sample-barcoded 5' primer and a J-beta primer mix, a second PCR was run for roughly 6 to 11 cycles. TCRdb fed the 5' RACE reads into MiXCR, producing one record per CDR3 protein. This table holds about a million distinct CDR3 sequences, approximately 38% found once. Specimen: blood. The receptors were gathered from a man between 18 and 29 years old in good health.

This clonotype appeared a few times. This sequence joins TRBV6-5 and TRBJ1-1, with D unclear. Trimming removed 6 bases at V and 4 bases at J, with 15 bases between. CDR1 is MNHEY and CDR2 is SVGAGI in the germline V gene. CDR3 length: 14 amino acids. The DNA of the CDR3 is TGTGCCAGCAGCGCCGACTGGTCGGGCACTGAAGCTTTCTTT. It is translated as CASSADWSGTEAFF.

This clonotype was seen a handful of times. The rearrangement joins TRBV9 to TRBJ2-2; 8 positions agree with TRBD1. The CDR3 is 16 amino acids. Unmatched junction bases numbered 10, after V lost 4 bases and J lost 5 bases. CDR1 is SGDLS, CDR2 YYNGEE, per germline. The CDR3 is CASSRRQGRGTGELFF. The CDR3 nucleotides are TGTGCCAGCAGCAGACGACAGGGGAGAGGAACCGGGGAGCTGTTTTTT.

The V gene is TRBV27, the J gene TRBJ2-7; D is unclear. Looked up from germline, CDR1 is MNHEY and CDR2 is SMNVEV (reference sequence). This CDR3 contains 13 residues. V lost 5 bases and J 2 bases, leaving 10 bases between the germline ends. In nucleotides, the CDR3 is TGTGCCAGCAGTGGAGCTACGCCCTACGAGCAGTACTTC. Translation gives CASSGATPYEQYF.

V is TRBV7-8 and J is TRBJ1-1; TRBD1 is a possible D gene (6 bases). Germline V gene lookup returns CDR1 SGHVS and CDR2 FQNEAQ. This CDR3 region has 17 residues. The V and J ends lost 0 bases and 0 bases respectively, with 14 bases between them. This CDR3 is CASSLAVQDRLNTEAFF. For the CDR3, the DNA is TGTGCCAGCAGCTTAGCGGTCCAGGACAGACTGAACACTGAAGCTTTCTTT.

This clonotype was detected a few times. The chain uses TRBV7-9 and TRBJ1-2, with D uncertain. Germline assignment: CDR1 SEHNR and CDR2 FQNEAQ (reference sequence). The CDR3 spans 16 residues. V lost 3 bases to trimming and J lost 4 bases, with 18 bases between them. The DNA of the CDR3 is TGTGCCAGCAGCTTCGTTACCCCACGGCGTCTCTATGGCTACACCTTC. This translates into CASSFVTPRRLYGYTF.